Below are 2 T cell receptor beta chains sequenced from a single sample in a study of CD8+CD57+ T cells in acquired aplastic anemia. An expansion of CD8+CD57+ cells by flow cytometry had been shown in patients chosen for sequencing. Genomic DNA acted as the template from which TCR beta VDJ combination and CDR3 sequence profiling were carried out. TCRdb fed the reads into MiXCR, producing one record per CDR3 protein. Here the sample spans some 200,000 distinct CDR3 sequences, roughly 50% being singletons. Sequenced input: sorted CD4+, CD8+, or CD8+CD57+ T cells (not recorded which) from PBMCs. The receptor source for this set is a human donor with aplastic anemia.

This clonotype was observed many times. The V gene is TRBV2, the J gene TRBJ1-6, with 8 nucleotides matching TRBD1. V trimming: 5 bases; J trimming: 10 bases; junction bases outside the gene matches: 19. The CDR3 loop spans 18 amino acids. Germline V gives CDR1 SNHLY, CDR2 FYNNEI. The CDR3: CASSTPVGLGQALSPLHF. CDR3 sequence (DNA): TGTGCCAGCAGTACCCCGGTGGGTTTGGGACAGGCCCTCTCACCCCTCCACTTT. Based on the CDR3 plus reference TRBV2 and TRBJ1-6, the full variable domain is EPEVTQTPSHQVTQMGQEVILRCVPISNHLYFYWYRQILGQKVEFLVSFYNNEISEKSEIFDDQFSVERPDGSNFTLKIRSTKLEDSAMYFCASSTPVGLGQALSPLHFGNGTRLTVT.

There are many counts of this clonotype. As DNA, the CDR3 is TGCAGCGTTGGACAGGGGATCAAGGAGACCCAGTACTTC. Protein: CSVGQGIKETQYF. This chain links TRBV29-1 with TRBJ2-5; 8 bases align to TRBD1. V shed 4 bases and J 5 bases; nucleotides not matched to a gene: 6. Germline lookup yields CDR1 SQVTM and CDR2 ANQGSEA. CDR3 length equals 13 residues.